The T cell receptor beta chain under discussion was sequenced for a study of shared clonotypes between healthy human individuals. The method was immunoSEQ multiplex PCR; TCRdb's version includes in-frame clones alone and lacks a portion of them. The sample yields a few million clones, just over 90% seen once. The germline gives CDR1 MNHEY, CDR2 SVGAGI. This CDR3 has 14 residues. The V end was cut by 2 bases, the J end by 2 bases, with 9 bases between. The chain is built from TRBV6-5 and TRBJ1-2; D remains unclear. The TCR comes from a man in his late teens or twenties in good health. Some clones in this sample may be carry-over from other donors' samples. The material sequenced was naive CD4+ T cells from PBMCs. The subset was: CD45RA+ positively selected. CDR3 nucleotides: TGTGCCAGCAGTTACAAGGCGGGAAACTATGGCTACACCTTC. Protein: CASSYKAGNYGYTF.